This T cell receptor (beta chain) came from a study of Graves' ophthalmopathy and Graves' hyperthyroidism. Patients in the hyperthyroidism group, adults aged 18 to 65, were newly diagnosed, under 2 months' duration. Thyroid ultrasound, orbital computed tomography, TRAb, serum thyroxine and clinical symptoms formed the basis of diagnosis. Amplification of TCR beta CDR3 regions used RNA transcripts. RT-PCR was first run with HTBI primers, then multiplex PCR in a second round. TCRdb processed the multiplex PCR reads anew with MiXCR; each CDR3 protein has one entry. The sample includes over a million distinct CDR3 sequences, 36% of them seen just once. As regards this clonotype: As yet, its antigen is unknown.

General study results and limits: With 70.59% sensitivity and 72% to 85% specificity, the model predicted ophthalmopathy progression. Most clonotypes expanded in thyroid above 0.001 frequency were present in blood too.

The CDR3 is 13 residues long. Germline CDR1 is DFQATT and CDR2 is SNEGSKA (reference sequence). Trimming cost V 0 bases and J 13 bases, with 13 bases left between them. The V gene is TRBV20-1, the J gene TRBJ1-6; the D is unclear. This sequence was found in an adult man with Graves' hyperthyroidism. Sequenced sample: peripheral blood or thyroid tissue (not recorded which). The CDR3 region has the DNA TGCAGTGCTAGAGAACACCCCGAGGCGCCCCTCCACTTT. This sequence encodes CSAREHPEAPLHF.